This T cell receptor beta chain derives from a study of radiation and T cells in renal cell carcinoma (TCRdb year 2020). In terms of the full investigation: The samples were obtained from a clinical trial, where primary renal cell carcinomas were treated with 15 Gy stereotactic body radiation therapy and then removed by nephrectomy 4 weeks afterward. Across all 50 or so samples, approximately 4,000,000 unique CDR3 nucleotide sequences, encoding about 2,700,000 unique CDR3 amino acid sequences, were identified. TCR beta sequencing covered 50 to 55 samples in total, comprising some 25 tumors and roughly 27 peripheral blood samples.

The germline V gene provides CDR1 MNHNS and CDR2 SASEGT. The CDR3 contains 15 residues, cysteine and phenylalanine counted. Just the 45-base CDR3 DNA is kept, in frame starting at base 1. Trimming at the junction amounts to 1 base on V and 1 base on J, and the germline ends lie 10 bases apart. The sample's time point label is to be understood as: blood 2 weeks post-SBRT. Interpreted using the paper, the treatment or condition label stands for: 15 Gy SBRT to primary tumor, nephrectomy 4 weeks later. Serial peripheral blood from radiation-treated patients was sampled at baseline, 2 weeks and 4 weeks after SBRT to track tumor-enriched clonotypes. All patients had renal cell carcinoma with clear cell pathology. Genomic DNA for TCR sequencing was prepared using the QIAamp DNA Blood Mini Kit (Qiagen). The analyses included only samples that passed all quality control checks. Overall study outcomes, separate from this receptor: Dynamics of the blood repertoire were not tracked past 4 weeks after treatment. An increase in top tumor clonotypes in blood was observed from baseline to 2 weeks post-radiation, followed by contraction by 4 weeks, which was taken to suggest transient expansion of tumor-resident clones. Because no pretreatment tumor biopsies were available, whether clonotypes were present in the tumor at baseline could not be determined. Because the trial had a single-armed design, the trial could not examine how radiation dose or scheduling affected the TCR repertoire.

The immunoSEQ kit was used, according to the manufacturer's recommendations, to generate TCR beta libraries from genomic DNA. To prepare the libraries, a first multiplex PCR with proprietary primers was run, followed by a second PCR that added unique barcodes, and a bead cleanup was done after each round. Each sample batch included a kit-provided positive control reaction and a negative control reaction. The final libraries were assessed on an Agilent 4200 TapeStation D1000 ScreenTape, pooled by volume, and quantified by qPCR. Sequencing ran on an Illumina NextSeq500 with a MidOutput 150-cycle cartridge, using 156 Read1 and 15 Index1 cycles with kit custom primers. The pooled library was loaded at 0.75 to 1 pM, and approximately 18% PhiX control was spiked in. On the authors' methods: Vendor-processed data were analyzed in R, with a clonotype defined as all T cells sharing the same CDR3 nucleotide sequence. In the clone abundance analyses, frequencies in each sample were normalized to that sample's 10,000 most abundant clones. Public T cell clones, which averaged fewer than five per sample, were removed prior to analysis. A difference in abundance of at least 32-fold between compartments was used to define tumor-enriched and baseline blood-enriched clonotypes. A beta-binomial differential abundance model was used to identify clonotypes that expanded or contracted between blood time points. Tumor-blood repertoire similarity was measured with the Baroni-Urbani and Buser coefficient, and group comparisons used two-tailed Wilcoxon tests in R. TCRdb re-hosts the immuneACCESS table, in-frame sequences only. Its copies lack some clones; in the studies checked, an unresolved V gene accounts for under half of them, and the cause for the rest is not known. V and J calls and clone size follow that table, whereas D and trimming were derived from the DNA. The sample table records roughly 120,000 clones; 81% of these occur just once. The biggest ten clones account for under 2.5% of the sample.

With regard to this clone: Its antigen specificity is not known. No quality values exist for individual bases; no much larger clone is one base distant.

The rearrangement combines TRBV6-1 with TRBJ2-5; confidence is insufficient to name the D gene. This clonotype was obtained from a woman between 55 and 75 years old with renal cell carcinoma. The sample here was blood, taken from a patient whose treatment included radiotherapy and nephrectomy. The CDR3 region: CASSEVNGPQETQYF. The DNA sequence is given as TGTGCCAGCAGTGAAGTGAACGGACCCCAAGAGACCCAGTACTTC.